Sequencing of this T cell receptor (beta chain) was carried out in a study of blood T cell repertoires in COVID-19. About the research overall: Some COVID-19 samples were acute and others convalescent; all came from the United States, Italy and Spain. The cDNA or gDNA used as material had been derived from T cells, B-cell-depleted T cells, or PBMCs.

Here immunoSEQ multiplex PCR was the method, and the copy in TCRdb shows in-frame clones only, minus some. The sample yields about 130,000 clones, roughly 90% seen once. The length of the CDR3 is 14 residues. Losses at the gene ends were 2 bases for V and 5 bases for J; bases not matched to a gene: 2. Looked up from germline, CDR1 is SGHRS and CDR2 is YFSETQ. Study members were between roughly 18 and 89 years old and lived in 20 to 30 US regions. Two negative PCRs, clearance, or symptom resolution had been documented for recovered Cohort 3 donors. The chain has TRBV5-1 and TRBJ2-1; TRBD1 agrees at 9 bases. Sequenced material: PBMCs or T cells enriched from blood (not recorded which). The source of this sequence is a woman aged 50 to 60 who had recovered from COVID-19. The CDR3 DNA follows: TGCGCCAGCAGCTTCGGGACAGGGCACAATGAGCAGTTCTTC. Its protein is CASSFGTGHNEQFF.